The clone carrying this T cell receptor (beta chain) has just one count. What it recognizes is unknown. Profiled with immunoSEQ multiplex PCR; TCRdb holds only in-frame clones, not every one. The profile shows around 40,000 clones, approximately 95% of them singletons. The record originates from a study of graft-versus-host responses after intestinal transplantation. Study as a whole: Multivisceral, liver-intestinal, or isolated intestinal transplants were given to recipients. Anti-thymocyte globulin was used for induction in all recipients, who then took tacrolimus and steroids for approximately three years.

The study, taken as a whole, reports: The presence of high graft-versus-host to host-versus-graft clonal ratios in allografts characterized patients with graft-donor T cell macrochimerism. The authors found GvH clones in recipient marrow, some appearing first in ileum or blood.

The CDR3 is 16 residues long. With 3 bases clipped from V and 0 bases from J, the junction kept 5 bases outside the gene matches. The germline gives CDR1 SGHVS, CDR2 FNYEAQ. The sequencing used unstimulated CD4+ T cells sorted from spleen or lymph node cells, collected before transplant. The sequence was collected from a human donor who was the organ donor for an intestinal transplant. The gene calls are TRBV7-6 and TRBJ1-3, with TRBD1 matching 7 bases. The CDR3 DNA reads as TGTGCCAGCAGCTTGGAAGGACAGGTCTCTGGAAACACCATATATTTT. Amino acid sequence: CASSLEGQVSGNTIYF.